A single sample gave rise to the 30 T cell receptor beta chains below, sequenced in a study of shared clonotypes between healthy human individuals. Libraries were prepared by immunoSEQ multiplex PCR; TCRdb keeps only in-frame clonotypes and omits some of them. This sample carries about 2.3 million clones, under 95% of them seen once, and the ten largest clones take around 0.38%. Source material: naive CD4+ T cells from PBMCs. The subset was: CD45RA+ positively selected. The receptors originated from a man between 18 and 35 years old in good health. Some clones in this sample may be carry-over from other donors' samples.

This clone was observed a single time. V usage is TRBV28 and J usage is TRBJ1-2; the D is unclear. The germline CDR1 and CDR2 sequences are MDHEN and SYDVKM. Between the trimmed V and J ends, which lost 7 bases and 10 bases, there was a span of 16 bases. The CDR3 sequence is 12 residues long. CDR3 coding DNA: TGTGCCAGCACAGGTCAGGCGAGTGTCTACACCTTC. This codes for CASTGQASVYTF.

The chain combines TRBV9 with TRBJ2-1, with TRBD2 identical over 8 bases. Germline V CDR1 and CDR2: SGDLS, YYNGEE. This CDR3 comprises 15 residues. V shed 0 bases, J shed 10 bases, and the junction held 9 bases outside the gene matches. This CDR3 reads CASSVGAGGPLEQFF. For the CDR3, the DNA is TGTGCCAGCAGCGTAGGGGCGGGAGGCCCCCTCGAGCAGTTCTTC.

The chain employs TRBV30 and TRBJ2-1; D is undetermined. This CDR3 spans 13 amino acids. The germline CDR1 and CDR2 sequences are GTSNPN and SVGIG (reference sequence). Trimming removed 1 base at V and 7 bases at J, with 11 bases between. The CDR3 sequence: CAWSANPGNEQFF. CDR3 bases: TGTGCCTGGAGTGCCAATCCCGGTAATGAGCAGTTCTTC.

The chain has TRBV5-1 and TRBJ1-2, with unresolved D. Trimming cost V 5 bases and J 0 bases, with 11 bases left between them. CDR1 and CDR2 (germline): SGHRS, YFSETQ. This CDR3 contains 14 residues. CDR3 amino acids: CASSGDQSNYGYTF. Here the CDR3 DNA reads TGCGCCAGCAGTGGCGACCAGTCTAACTATGGCTACACCTTC.

CDR3 in DNA: TGTGCCAGCAGTGAACAGGGGGCCTGGGCAGATACGCAGTATTTT. Its translation is CASSEQGAWADTQYF. This chain joins TRBV25-1 and TRBJ2-3; 8 bases map to TRBD1. After removal of 2 bases from V and 4 bases from J, the junction contained 5 bases not matched to a gene. The CDR3 is made up of 15 amino acids. Germline lookup yields CDR1 MGHDK and CDR2 SYGVNS.

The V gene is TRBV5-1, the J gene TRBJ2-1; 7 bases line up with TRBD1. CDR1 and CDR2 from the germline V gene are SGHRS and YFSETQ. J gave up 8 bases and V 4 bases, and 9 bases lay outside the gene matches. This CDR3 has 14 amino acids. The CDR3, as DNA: TGCGCCAGCAGCATCCGGGACAGTAATCATGAGCAGTTCTTC. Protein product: CASSIRDSNHEQFF. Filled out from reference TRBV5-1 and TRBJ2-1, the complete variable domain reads KAGVTQTPRYLIKTRGQQVTLSCSPISGHRSVSWYQQTPGQGLQFLFEYFSETQRNKGNFPGRFSGRQFSNSRSEMNVSTLELGDSALYLCASSIRDSNHEQFFGPGTRLTVL.

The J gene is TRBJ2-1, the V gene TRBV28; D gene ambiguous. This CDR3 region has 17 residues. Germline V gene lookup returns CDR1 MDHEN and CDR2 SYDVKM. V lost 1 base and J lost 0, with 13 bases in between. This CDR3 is CASSLSGSPPSYNEQFF. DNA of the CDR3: TGTGCCAGCAGTTTATCAGGCAGCCCCCCCTCCTACAATGAGCAGTTCTTC.

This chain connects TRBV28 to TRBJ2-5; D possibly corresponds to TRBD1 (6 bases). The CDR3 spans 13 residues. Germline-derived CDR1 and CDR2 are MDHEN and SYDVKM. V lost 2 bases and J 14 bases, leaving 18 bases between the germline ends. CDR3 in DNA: TGTGCCAGCAGTTTAGGTATCTTGGGACACGGATACTTC. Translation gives CASSLGILGHGYF.

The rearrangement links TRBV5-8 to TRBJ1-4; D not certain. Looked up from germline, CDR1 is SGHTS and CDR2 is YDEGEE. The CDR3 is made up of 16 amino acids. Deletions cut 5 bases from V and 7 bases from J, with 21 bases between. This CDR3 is CASRQLFRSRGEKLFF. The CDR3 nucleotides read TGTGCCAGCAGGCAACTATTCCGAAGCCGGGGTGAAAAACTGTTTTTT.

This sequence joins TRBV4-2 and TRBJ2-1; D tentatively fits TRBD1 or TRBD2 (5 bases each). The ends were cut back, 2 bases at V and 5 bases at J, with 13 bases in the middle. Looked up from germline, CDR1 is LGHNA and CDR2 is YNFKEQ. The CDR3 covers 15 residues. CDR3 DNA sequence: TGTGCCAGCAGCCAAAGGGACCGCGTTAACAATGAGCAGTTCTTC. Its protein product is CASSQRDRVNNEQFF.

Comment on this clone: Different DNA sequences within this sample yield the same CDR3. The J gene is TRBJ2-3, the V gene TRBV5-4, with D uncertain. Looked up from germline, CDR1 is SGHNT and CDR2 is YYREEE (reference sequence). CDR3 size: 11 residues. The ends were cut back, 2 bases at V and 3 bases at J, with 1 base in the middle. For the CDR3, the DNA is TGTGCCAGCAGCTTAACAGATACGCAGTATTTT. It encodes CASSLTDTQYF.

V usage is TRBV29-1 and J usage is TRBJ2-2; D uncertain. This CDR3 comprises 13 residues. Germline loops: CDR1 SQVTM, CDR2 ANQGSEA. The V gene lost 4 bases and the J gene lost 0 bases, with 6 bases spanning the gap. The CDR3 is CSVGWTNTGELFF. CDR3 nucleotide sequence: TGCAGCGTTGGCTGGACGAACACCGGGGAGCTGTTTTTT.

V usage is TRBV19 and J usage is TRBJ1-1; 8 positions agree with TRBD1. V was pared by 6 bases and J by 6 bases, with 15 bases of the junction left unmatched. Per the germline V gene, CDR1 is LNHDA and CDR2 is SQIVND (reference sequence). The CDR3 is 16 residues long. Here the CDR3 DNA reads TGTGCCAGTAGAGACAGGGGCTACGGTCTTGGATCTGAAGCTTTCTTT. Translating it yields CASRDRGYGLGSEAFF.

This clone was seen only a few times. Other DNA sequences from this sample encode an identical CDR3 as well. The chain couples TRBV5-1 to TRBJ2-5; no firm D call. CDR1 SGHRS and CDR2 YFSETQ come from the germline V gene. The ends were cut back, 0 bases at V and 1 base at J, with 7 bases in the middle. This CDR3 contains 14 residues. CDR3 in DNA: TGCGCCAGCAGCTTGGTAGGGTCCCAAGAGACCCAGTACTTC. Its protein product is CASSLVGSQETQYF.

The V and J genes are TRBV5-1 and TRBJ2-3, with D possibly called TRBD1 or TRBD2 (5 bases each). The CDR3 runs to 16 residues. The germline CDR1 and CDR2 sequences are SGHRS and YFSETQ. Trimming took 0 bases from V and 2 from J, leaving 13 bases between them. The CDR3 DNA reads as TGCGCCAGCAGCTTGGGTGGACGGGGCCTCACAGATACGCAGTATTTT. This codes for CASSLGGRGLTDTQYF.

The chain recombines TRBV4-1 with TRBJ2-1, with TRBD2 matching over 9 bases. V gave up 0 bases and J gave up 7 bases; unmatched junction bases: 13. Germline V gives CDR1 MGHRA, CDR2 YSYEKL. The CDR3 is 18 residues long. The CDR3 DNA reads TGCGCCAGCAGCCAAGAAACGGCTAGCGGGACTGTTAGGAATGAGCAGTTCTTC. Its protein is CASSQETASGTVRNEQFF.

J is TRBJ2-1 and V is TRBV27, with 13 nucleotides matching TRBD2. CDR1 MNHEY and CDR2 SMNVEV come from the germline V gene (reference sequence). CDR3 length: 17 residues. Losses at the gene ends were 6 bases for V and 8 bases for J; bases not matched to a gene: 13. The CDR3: CASSSHGLAGESDEQFF. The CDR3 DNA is TGTGCCAGCAGCTCCCACGGACTAGCGGGAGAATCTGATGAGCAGTTCTTC.

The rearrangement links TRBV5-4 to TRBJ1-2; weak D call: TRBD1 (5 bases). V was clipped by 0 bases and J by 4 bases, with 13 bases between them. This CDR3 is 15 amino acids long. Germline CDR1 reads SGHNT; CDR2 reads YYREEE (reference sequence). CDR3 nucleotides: TGTGCCAGCAGCTTGGCCGGAGACAGAGTCTATGGCTACACCTTC. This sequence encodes CASSLAGDRVYGYTF.

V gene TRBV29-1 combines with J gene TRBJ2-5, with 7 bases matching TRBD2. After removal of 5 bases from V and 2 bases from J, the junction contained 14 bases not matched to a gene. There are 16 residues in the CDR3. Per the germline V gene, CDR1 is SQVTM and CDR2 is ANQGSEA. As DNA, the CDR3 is TGCAGCGTTTTGTCTAGCGGCATCAAAACACAAGAGACCCAGTACTTC. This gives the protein CSVLSSGIKTQETQYF.

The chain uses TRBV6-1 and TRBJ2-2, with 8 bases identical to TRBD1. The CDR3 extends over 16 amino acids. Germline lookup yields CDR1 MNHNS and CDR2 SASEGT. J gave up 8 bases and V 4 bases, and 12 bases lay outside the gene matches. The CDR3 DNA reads TGTGCCAGCAGTGCGGACAGGGCTCCGCTTGCTGGGGAGCTGTTTTTT. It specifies CASSADRAPLAGELFF.

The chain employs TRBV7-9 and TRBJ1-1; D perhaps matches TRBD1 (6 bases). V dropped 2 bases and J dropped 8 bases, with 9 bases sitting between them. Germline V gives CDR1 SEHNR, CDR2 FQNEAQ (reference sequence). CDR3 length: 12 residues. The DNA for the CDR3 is TGTGCCAGCAGCTTACAGGACAGCGAAGCTTTCTTT. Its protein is CASSLQDSEAFF.

The CDR3 spells CASSLLGQYQETQYF. CDR3 in DNA: TGTGCCAGCAGCTTACTCGGACAGTACCAAGAGACCCAGTACTTC. The genes are TRBV7-3 and TRBJ2-5, with D tentatively TRBD1 (6 bases). With 2 bases removed from V and 0 bases from J, the gap between germline ends came to 10 bases. This CDR3 has 15 residues. Germline CDR1 is SGHTA and CDR2 is FQGTGA.

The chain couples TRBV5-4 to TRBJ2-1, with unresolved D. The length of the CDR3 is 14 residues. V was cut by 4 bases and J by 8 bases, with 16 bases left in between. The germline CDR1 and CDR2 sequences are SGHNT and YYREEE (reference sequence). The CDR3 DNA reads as TGTGCCAGCAGCCCCGAACCTCCGGGCGATGAGCAGTTCTTC. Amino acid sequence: CASSPEPPGDEQFF.

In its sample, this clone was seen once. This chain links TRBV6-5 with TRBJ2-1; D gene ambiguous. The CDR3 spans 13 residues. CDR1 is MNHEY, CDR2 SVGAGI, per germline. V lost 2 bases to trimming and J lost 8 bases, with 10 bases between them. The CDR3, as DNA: TGTGCCAGCAGTTACGGGCGCCTCGATGAGCAGTTCTTC. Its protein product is CASSYGRLDEQFF.

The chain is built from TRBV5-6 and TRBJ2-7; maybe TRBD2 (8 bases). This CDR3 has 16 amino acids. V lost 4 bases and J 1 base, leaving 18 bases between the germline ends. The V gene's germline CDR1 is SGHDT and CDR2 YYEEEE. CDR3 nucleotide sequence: TGTGCCAGCAGCCGGGGGGGACAGCCAGGATCCTACGAGCAGTACTTC. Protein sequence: CASSRGGQPGSYEQYF.

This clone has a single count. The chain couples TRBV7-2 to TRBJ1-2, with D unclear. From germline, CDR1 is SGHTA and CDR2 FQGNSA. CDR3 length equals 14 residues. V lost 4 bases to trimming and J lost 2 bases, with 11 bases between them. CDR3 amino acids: CASSSRTENYGYTF. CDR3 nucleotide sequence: TGTGCCAGCAGCTCACGGACGGAAAACTATGGCTACACCTTC.

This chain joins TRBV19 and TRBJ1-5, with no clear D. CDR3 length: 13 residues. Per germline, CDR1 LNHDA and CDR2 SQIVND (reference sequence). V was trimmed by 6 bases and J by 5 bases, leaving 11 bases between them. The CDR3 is CASSPRGHQPQHF. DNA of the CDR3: TGTGCCAGTAGCCCTCGCGGGCATCAGCCCCAGCATTTT.

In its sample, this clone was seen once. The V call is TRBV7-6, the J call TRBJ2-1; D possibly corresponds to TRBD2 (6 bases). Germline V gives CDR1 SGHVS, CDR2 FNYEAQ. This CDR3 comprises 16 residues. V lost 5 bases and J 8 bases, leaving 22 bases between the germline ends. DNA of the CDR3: TGTGCCAGCAGCCCAACGGGACTCCGGAGGCCCGATGAGCAGTTCTTC. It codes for CASSPTGLRRPDEQFF.

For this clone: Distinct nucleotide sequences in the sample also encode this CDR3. Here the CDR3 reads CASSLGGVNTGELFF. The CDR3 bases are TGCGCCAGCAGCTTGGGCGGGGTGAACACCGGGGAGCTGTTTTTT. This chain uses TRBV5-1 with TRBJ2-2, with a weak D call TRBD2 (6 bases). Trimming cost V 0 bases and J 1 base, with 7 bases left between them. CDR1 and CDR2 (germline): SGHRS, YFSETQ. The CDR3 has 15 amino acids.

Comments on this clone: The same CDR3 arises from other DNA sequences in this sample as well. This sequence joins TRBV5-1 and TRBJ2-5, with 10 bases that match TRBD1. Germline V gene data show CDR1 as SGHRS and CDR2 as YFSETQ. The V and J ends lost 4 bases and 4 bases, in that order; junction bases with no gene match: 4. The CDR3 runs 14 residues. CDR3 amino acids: CASSLGTGAETQYF. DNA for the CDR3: TGCGCCAGCAGCCTCGGGACAGGGGCAGAGACCCAGTACTTC.